This T cell receptor beta chain was sequenced for a study of early T cells in non-severe SARS-CoV-2 infection. Using its own MiXCR run on the 5' RACE reads, TCRdb lists one record per CDR3 protein. The sample holds some 81,000 distinct CDR3 sequences; 16% are singletons and the top ten take approximately 2.6%. General observations from the study: Anti-spike CD8 responses were favored by VDJdb matching, which missed private and CD4 specificities.

This CDR3 is built from 17 residues. Trimming left V 6 bases short and J 1 base short, with 19 bases between. CDR1 MNHNY and CDR2 SVGAGI come from the germline V gene (reference sequence). To note about this clonotype: Its specificity is unknown.

The sequence was collected from an adult who was a healthcare worker with PCR-confirmed SARS-CoV-2 infection or an uninfected control (not recorded which). The sample taken for sequencing was whole blood. This chain uses TRBV6-6 with TRBJ2-4; D unclear. The CDR3 nucleotides read TGTGCCAGCAGGATGGGGTTTCGTGGGATGGCCAAAAACATTCAGTACTTC. Translating it yields CASRMGFRGMAKNIQYF.